The next 27 T cell receptor beta chains were all read from a single sample in a study of vaccination effects on CD4 cells after COVID-19. No antigen has been assigned to these receptors. Antigen-specific CD4+ T cells expanded by the ViraFEST assay with viral peptide pools were then sequenced. Isolating CD4+ T cells followed less than 12 days of culture. By PCR, the person was confirmed to have had SARS-CoV-2 infection between March and December 2020. Assay used: immunoSEQ multiplex PCR; TCRdb lists only in-frame clones, some missing. The table includes some 22,000 clones, more than 70% detected once. The source was CD4+ T cells from PBMCs cultured with SARS-CoV-2 spike peptides, collected before COVID-19 vaccination. These receptors came from a human donor who had a prior SARS-CoV-2 infection.

The rearrangement links TRBV5-1 to TRBJ2-2; no clear D gene. This CDR3 spans 15 amino acids. V was clipped by 4 bases and J by 2 bases, with 12 bases between them. Germline V gene sequence: CDR1 SGHRS, CDR2 YFSETQ. CDR3 amino acids: CASSPVVENTGELFF. In nucleotides, the CDR3 is TGCGCCAGCAGCCCTGTTGTAGAAAACACCGGGGAGCTGTTTTTT.

The V gene is TRBV18, the J gene TRBJ1-6; D is uncertain. CDR1 KGHSH and CDR2 LQKENI come from the germline V gene. There are 15 residues in the CDR3. The ends were cut back, 1 base at V and 6 bases at J, with 10 bases in the middle. CDR3 loop: CASSPLSAVNSPLHF. CDR3 DNA sequence: TGTGCCAGCTCACCACTTTCAGCAGTTAATTCACCCCTCCACTTT.

The genes are TRBV6-6 and TRBJ2-7; TRBD1 aligns across 8 bases. Germline CDR1 is MNHNY and CDR2 is SVGAGI (reference sequence). V lost 7 bases, J lost 2 bases, and 7 bases stayed unmatched. This CDR3 is 14 amino acids long. The CDR3 is CASTKTGAPYEQYF. DNA of the CDR3: TGTGCCAGCACTAAGACAGGGGCTCCCTACGAGCAGTACTTC.

V and J are TRBV9 and TRBJ2-3, with D maybe TRBD2 (6 bases). Trimming stripped 3 bases from V and 4 bases from J, with 15 bases between. The CDR3 has 15 residues. Per germline, CDR1 SGDLS and CDR2 YYNGEE. As DNA, the CDR3 is TGTGCCAGCAGCGGCGGGGCCTGGACGGCAGATACGCAGTATTTT. This translates into CASSGGAWTADTQYF.

The rearrangement joins TRBV27 to TRBJ1-2, with D perhaps TRBD1 (6 bases). Trimming left V 7 bases short and J 5 bases short, with 26 bases between. From germline, CDR1 is MNHEY and CDR2 SMNVEV (reference sequence). The CDR3 covers 17 residues. CDR3 residues: CASKSFSDSWGAYGYTF. In DNA, the CDR3 is TGTGCCAGCAAATCTTTCTCTGACAGTTGGGGGGCATATGGCTACACCTTC.

V usage is TRBV5-1 and J usage is TRBJ1-1; TRBD1 matches at 8 bases. The length of the CDR3 is 14 residues. CDR1 is SGHRS, CDR2 YFSETQ, per germline. After removal of 0 bases from V and 8 bases from J, the junction contained 6 bases not matched to a gene. The DNA of the CDR3 is TGCGCCAGCAGCTTGGCGGGACAGGAGGCCGAAGCTTTCTTT. It yields the protein CASSLAGQEAEAFF.

In this sample, this clone turned up a few times. This chain joins TRBV6-4 and TRBJ1-5; D is uncertain. The CDR3 is 14 amino acids. The germline V gene has CDR1 MRHNA and CDR2 SNTAGT. The ends were cut back, 4 bases at V and 2 bases at J, with 9 bases in the middle. The CDR3 is CASSVEGGNQPQHF. Written as DNA, the CDR3 is TGTGCCAGCAGTGTTGAAGGCGGCAATCAGCCCCAGCATTTT.

This clone came up once. The chain combines TRBV9 with TRBJ1-4, with 7 bases aligning to TRBD1. The CDR3 is 15 amino acids. Germline V gene lookup returns CDR1 SGDLS and CDR2 YYNGEE. V shed 0 bases and J 5 bases; nucleotides not matched to a gene: 4. CDR3: CASSVGDRWNEKLFF. The CDR3 bases are TGTGCCAGCAGCGTAGGGGACAGATGGAATGAAAAACTGTTTTTT. Combining the CDR3 with reference TRBV9 and TRBJ1-4 gives the whole variable domain DSGVTQTPKHLITATGQRVTLRCSPRSGDLSVYWYQQSLDQGLQFLIQYYNGEERAKGNILERFSAQQFPDLHSELNLSSLELGDSALYFCASSVGDRWNEKLFFGSGTQLSVL.

The chain combines TRBV11-3 with TRBJ1-4; unclear D gene. The CDR3 sequence is 12 residues long. V shed 6 bases and J shed 3 bases, with 5 bases lying between them. Germline V gene lookup returns CDR1 SGHNT and CDR2 YENEEA. The CDR3, as DNA: TGTGCCAGCAGTAATTCTAATGAAAAACTGTTTTTT. Residues: CASSNSNEKLFF.

This clone occurred a few times. V is TRBV5-1 and J is TRBJ1-1; D gene ambiguous. The CDR3 loop spans 14 amino acids. Trimming stripped 1 base from V and 1 base from J, with 8 bases between. Germline CDR1 reads SGHRS; CDR2 reads YFSETQ. The DNA of the CDR3 is TGCGCCAGCAGCTTGCAGGACTCGAACACTGAAGCTTTCTTT. This translates into CASSLQDSNTEAFF.

The V gene is TRBV9, the J gene TRBJ2-3; 11 bases match TRBD1. The CDR3 is 17 residues long. CDR1 is SGDLS, CDR2 YYNGEE, per germline. The J segment lost 1 base and the V segment lost 0 bases, leaving 4 bases of the junction unmatched. The DNA of the CDR3 is TGTGCCAGCAGCGTAGGGGGGACAGGGGGAGGCACAGATACGCAGTATTTT. This translates into CASSVGGTGGGTDTQYF. The complete variable domain, with remaining parts taken from reference TRBV9 and TRBJ2-3, reads DSGVTQTPKHLITATGQRVTLRCSPRSGDLSVYWYQQSLDQGLQFLIQYYNGEERAKGNILERFSAQQFPDLHSELNLSSLELGDSALYFCASSVGGTGGGTDTQYFGPGTRLTVL.

This clone is a singleton in its sample. The chain recombines TRBV13 with TRBJ2-2, with 9 bases matching TRBD1. Germline CDR1 PRHDT, CDR2 FYEKMQ (reference sequence). V lost 3 bases and J lost 3; bases outside the gene matches: 2. The CDR3 covers 15 residues. For the CDR3, the DNA is TGTGCCAGCAGCTTTGGACAGGGGTACACCGGGGAGCTGTTTTTT. Translating it yields CASSFGQGYTGELFF.

The V and J genes are TRBV4-1 and TRBJ2-2; D call uncertain. Trimming left V 4 bases short and J 6 bases short, with 15 bases between. CDR3 size: 15 residues. Per germline, CDR1 MGHRA and CDR2 YSYEKL. CDR3 coding DNA: TGCGCCAGCAGCCCCGCGCGTAAAAATCCCGGGGAGCTGTTTTTT. Residues: CASSPARKNPGELFF.

The count of this clone is one. The chain employs TRBV3-1 (or the pseudogene TRBV3-2) and TRBJ1-1; unclear D gene. The CDR3 runs 13 residues. Germline CDR1 LGHDT, CDR2 YNNKEL (reference sequence). V lost 4 bases and J 2 bases, leaving 8 bases between the germline ends. CDR3 sequence: CASSLMVNTEAFF. DNA of the CDR3: TGTGCCAGCAGCCTCATGGTCAACACTGAAGCTTTCTTT.

The CDR3: CASSSGTGLSYEQYF. The CDR3 nucleotides are TGTGCCAGCAGTTCCGGGACAGGTCTCTCCTACGAGCAGTACTTC. The chain combines TRBV2 with TRBJ2-7; 8 bases map to TRBD1. Germline values: CDR1 SNHLY, CDR2 FYNNEI. V dropped 5 bases and J dropped 0; count of bases not matched to a gene: 6. The CDR3 runs to 15 residues.

This clone appeared a few times. The V call is TRBV20-1, the J call TRBJ1-1; no firm D call. The CDR3 length is 11 residues. V shed 7 bases and J shed 7 bases, with 13 bases lying between them. The germline V gene encodes CDR1 DFQATT and CDR2 SNEGSKA (reference sequence). The CDR3 region is CSVRSRGEAFF. Here the CDR3 DNA reads TGCAGTGTACGCTCACGAGGTGAAGCTTTCTTT.

The chain couples TRBV5-4 to TRBJ1-5; unclear D gene. Germline CDR1 SGHNT, CDR2 YYREEE (reference sequence). The V end was cut by 4 bases, the J end by 7 bases, with 12 bases between. This CDR3 region has 13 residues. The DNA of the CDR3 is TGTGCCAGCAGCGCGGACTCCAGCCAGCCCCAGCATTTT. This translates into CASSADSSQPQHF.

The V call is TRBV19, the J call TRBJ1-2; the D is unclear. CDR1 is LNHDA, CDR2 SQIVND, per germline (reference sequence). The ends were cut back, 3 bases at V and 0 bases at J, with 8 bases in the middle. The CDR3 runs 14 residues. For the CDR3, the DNA is TGTGCCAGTAGTATTCGGCCAGCTAACTATGGCTACACCTTC. Encoded protein: CASSIRPANYGYTF.

This clone is termed medium-sized. The chain combines TRBV6-5 with TRBJ2-7, with D perhaps TRBD1 (6 bases). The CDR3 has 15 residues. Germline V gives CDR1 MNHEY, CDR2 SVGAGI. V lost 0 bases, J lost 2 bases, and 11 bases lay in between. The chain's CDR3 is CASSYSKQGPYEQYF. In nucleotides, the CDR3 is TGTGCCAGCAGTTACTCGAAACAGGGACCCTACGAGCAGTACTTC.

The rearrangement joins TRBV5-1 to TRBJ1-2, with 8 nucleotides matching TRBD1. The CDR3 extends over 14 amino acids. Germline CDR1 is SGHRS and CDR2 is YFSETQ. The V gene end was trimmed by 2 bases and the J gene end by 7 bases; junction bases not matched to a gene: 7. In DNA, the CDR3 is TGCGCCAGCAGCTTCCAGCAGGGGGCCTTTGGCTACACCTTC. Translated: CASSFQQGAFGYTF.

This chain joins TRBV7-8 and TRBJ2-7; D possibly corresponds to TRBD2 (6 bases). The CDR3 is 15 amino acids. Germline assignment: CDR1 SGHVS and CDR2 FQNEAQ. V shed 2 bases and J shed 3 bases, with 14 bases lying between them. The CDR3 sequence is CASSLLASVSYEQYF. In DNA form, the CDR3 reads TGTGCCAGCAGCTTATTGGCTAGCGTAAGCTACGAGCAGTACTTC.

The rearrangement joins TRBV7-9 to TRBJ1-2; no reliable D call. The CDR3 totals 13 residues. The germline V gene encodes CDR1 SEHNR and CDR2 FQNEAQ (reference sequence). With 4 bases removed from V and 3 bases from J, the gap between germline ends came to 9 bases. The CDR3 DNA reads as TGTGCCAGCAGCTCCCCGCCAGACTATGGCTACACCTTC. Residues: CASSSPPDYGYTF.

This clone was detected only once. The chain has TRBV20-1 and TRBJ2-1, with D perhaps matching TRBD1 (6 bases). V dropped 3 bases and J dropped 5 bases, with 14 bases sitting between them. From germline, CDR1 is DFQATT and CDR2 SNEGSKA (reference sequence). CDR3 length: 14 amino acids. The CDR3 DNA reads TGCAGTGCTAGTCCAGGGGCCACGAACAATGAGCAGTTCTTC. Translated, it gives CSASPGATNNEQFF.

The chain recombines TRBV7-2 with TRBJ2-3; no reliable D call. V was pared by 1 base and J by 5 bases, with 10 bases between. Germline V gene sequence: CDR1 SGHTA, CDR2 FQGNSA. This CDR3 has 14 amino acids. The CDR3, as DNA: TGTGCCAGCAGCTTAGTTGCCGCAGGAGATACGCAGTATTTT. It yields the protein CASSLVAAGDTQYF.

The chain recombines TRBV7-2 with TRBJ2-7; the D gene could be TRBD1 or TRBD2 (5 bases each). Trimming left V 1 base short and J 2 bases short, with 9 bases between. The CDR3 extends over 14 amino acids. From germline, CDR1 is SGHTA and CDR2 FQGNSA. The CDR3 bases are TGTGCCAGCAGCTTAGGCAGGGACCCCTACGAGCAGTACTTC. It translates to CASSLGRDPYEQYF.

This clone was recorded a few times. The CDR3 protein is CASSLGLVGPEQYF. CDR3 in DNA: TGTGCCAGCAGCTTAGGACTAGTGGGGCCCGAGCAGTACTTC. The rearrangement joins TRBV7-9 to TRBJ2-7; possible D gene TRBD2, 6 bases. V was pared by 1 base and J by 6 bases, with 13 bases between. The CDR3 length is 14 residues. Germline V gives CDR1 SEHNR, CDR2 FQNEAQ (reference sequence).

The V and J genes are TRBV5-1 and TRBJ2-3; D is perhaps TRBD1 (5 bases). The CDR3 sequence is 14 residues long. The ends were cut back, 1 base at V and 8 bases at J, with 14 bases in the middle. Germline loops: CDR1 SGHRS, CDR2 YFSETQ. CDR3 bases: TGCGCCAGCAGCTTGAATTACGGCAGGGCTACGCAGTATTTT. Translation gives CASSLNYGRATQYF. The full variable domain, with the rest looked up from reference TRBV5-1 and TRBJ2-3, is KAGVTQTPRYLIKTRGQQVTLSCSPISGHRSVSWYQQTPGQGLQFLFEYFSETQRNKGNFPGRFSGRQFSNSRSEMNVSTLELGDSALYLCASSLNYGRATQYFGPGTRLTVL.